The next 11 T cell receptor beta chains were all read from a single sample in a study of blood T cells in healthy people across ages. A second PCR of 7 to 11 cycles used a sample-barcoded 5' primer and a J-beta primer mix. TCRdb itself ran the 5' RACE reads through MiXCR, one entry per CDR3 protein. Altogether hundreds of thousands of distinct CDR3 sequences are present, around a quarter being singletons, with the ten largest covering roughly 3.1%. In addition, the sample was reused for a study of T cells of mothers and their children.

The sample comprised blood. These receptors came from a boy aged 5-17 years in good health.

This clonotype turned up a few times. The chain is built from TRBV4-1 and TRBJ1-4; D unclear. CDR1 and CDR2 from the germline V gene are MGHRA and YSYEKL. The CDR3 runs to 15 residues. V gave up 0 bases and J gave up 2 bases, with 7 bases separating them. CDR3 residues: CASSQERGTNEKLFF. In DNA, the CDR3 is TGCGCCAGCAGCCAAGAACGAGGGACTAATGAAAAACTGTTTTTT.

V gene TRBV6-5 combines with J gene TRBJ2-3, with a possible D match to TRBD2 (5 bases). Between the trimmed V and J ends, which lost 0 bases and 0 bases, there was a span of 10 bases. This CDR3 region has 16 residues. CDR1 MNHEY and CDR2 SVGAGI come from the germline V gene. The CDR3, as DNA: TGTGCCAGCAGTTACTCGGCGGGTGTTAGCACAGATACGCAGTATTTT. Translation: CASSYSAGVSTDTQYF.

The chain links TRBV30 to TRBJ1-6; the D is unclear. Deletions cut 1 base from V and 0 bases from J, with 10 bases between. This CDR3 has 16 amino acids. The germline V gene has CDR1 GTSNPN and CDR2 SVGIG (reference sequence). The CDR3 DNA is TGTGCCTGGAGTGGAGGAAGGTTCTCCTATAATTCACCCCTCCACTTT. This sequence encodes CAWSGGRFSYNSPLHF.

V is TRBV5-6 and J is TRBJ2-6; possible D gene TRBD1, 8 bases. CDR1 is SGHDT and CDR2 is YYEEEE in the germline V gene. Trimming took off 2 bases at V and 0 bases at J, with 24 bases between the two ends. The CDR3 totals 21 residues. The CDR3 spells CASSFHQDREGIYSGANVLTF. The CDR3 DNA follows: TGTGCCAGCAGCTTCCACCAGGACAGGGAGGGAATATACTCTGGGGCCAACGTCCTGACTTTC.

This clonotype was seen more than once but under ten times. This chain joins TRBV27 and TRBJ2-5; D is unresolved. Trimming took 5 bases from V and 4 from J, leaving 11 bases between them. CDR1 and CDR2 from the germline V gene are MNHEY and SMNVEV (reference sequence). CDR3 length: 13 residues. The CDR3 is CASSPNPGETQYF. The CDR3 DNA sequence: TGTGCCAGCAGTCCCAACCCCGGAGAGACCCAGTACTTC.

The chain has TRBV4-2 and TRBJ2-1; a weak D match, TRBD2 (6 bases). CDR1 LGHNA and CDR2 YNFKEQ come from the germline V gene. Trimming removed 0 bases at V and 3 bases at J, with 12 bases between. The CDR3 sequence is 16 residues long. This CDR3 reads CASSQDYGGGYNEQFF. DNA of the CDR3: TGTGCCAGCAGCCAAGATTACGGGGGTGGCTACAATGAGCAGTTCTTC.

The chain carries TRBV18 and TRBJ1-5, with 7 bases fitting TRBD1. Germline-derived CDR1 and CDR2 are KGHSH and LQKENI. The V gene end was trimmed by 1 base and the J gene end by 0 bases; junction bases not matched to a gene: 9. This CDR3 is 18 amino acids long. CDR3 residues: CASSPHKQGYDSNQPQHF. The CDR3 DNA is TGTGCCAGCTCACCACACAAACAGGGGTATGATAGCAATCAGCCCCAGCATTTT.

This clonotype has only a few counts. V gene TRBV7-2 combines with J gene TRBJ2-1, with D possibly called TRBD1 or TRBD2 (6 bases each). The CDR3 has 15 residues. V dropped 11 bases and J dropped 5 bases, with 22 bases sitting between them. Germline V gene lookup returns CDR1 SGHTA and CDR2 FQGNSA. In DNA form, the CDR3 reads TGTGCCCGGCGAGAAGGGGGGACCCTAGACAATGAGCAGTTCTTC. As protein: CARREGGTLDNEQFF.

The table lists this clonotype with a few counts. This chain links TRBV7-3 with TRBJ1-6; D perhaps matches TRBD1 (6 bases). The CDR3 has 15 amino acids. Germline V gene data show CDR1 as SGHTA and CDR2 as FQGTGA. The V gene lost 5 bases and the J gene lost 7 bases, with 15 bases spanning the gap. CDR3 in amino acids: CASSRLGGRNSPLHF. CDR3 bases: TGTGCCAGCAGCCGCCTGGGGGGGCGAAATTCACCCCTCCACTTT.

J is TRBJ2-3 and V is TRBV7-8, with 11 bases that match TRBD2. V shed 5 bases, J shed 3 bases, and the junction held 10 bases outside the gene matches. Germline CDR1 SGHVS, CDR2 FQNEAQ. The CDR3 contains 17 residues. CDR3 region: CASSRSGGATVTDTQYF. The CDR3 bases are TGTGCCAGCAGCCGTAGCGGGGGGGCCACAGTGACAGATACGCAGTATTTT.

This clonotype was detected a few times. CDR3 residues: CASSSQQEATNEKLFF. As DNA, the CDR3 is TGTGCCAGCAGCTCACAACAGGAGGCAACTAATGAAAAACTGTTTTTT. The J gene is TRBJ1-4, the V gene TRBV13; D is possibly TRBD1 (5 bases). Germline CDR1 and CDR2: PRHDT and FYEKMQ (reference sequence). The CDR3 is made up of 16 amino acids. V lost 4 bases and J 0 bases, leaving 12 bases between the germline ends.